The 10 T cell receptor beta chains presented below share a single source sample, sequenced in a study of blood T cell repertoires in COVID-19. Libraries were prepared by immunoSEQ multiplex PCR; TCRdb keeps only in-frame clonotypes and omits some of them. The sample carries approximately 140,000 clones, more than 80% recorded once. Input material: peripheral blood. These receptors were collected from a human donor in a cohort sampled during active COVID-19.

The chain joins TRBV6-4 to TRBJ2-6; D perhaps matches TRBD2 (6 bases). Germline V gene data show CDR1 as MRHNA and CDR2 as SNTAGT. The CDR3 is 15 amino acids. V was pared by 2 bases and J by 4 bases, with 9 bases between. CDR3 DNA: TGTGCCAGCAGTGACGGGGGGAACGGGGCCAACGTCCTGACTTTC. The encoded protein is CASSDGGNGANVLTF.

CDR3 sequence reads: CASSRESDNEQFF. CDR3 bases: TGTGCCAGCAGCCGGGAGTCGGACAATGAGCAGTTCTTC. This rearrangement joins TRBV7-2 to TRBJ2-1, with D perhaps matching TRBD2 (6 bases). The V gene lost 5 bases and the J gene lost 5 bases, with 10 bases spanning the gap. The CDR3 runs 13 residues. The germline CDR1 and CDR2 sequences are SGHTA and FQGNSA.

The chain's CDR3 is CASSDRAHQPQHF. CDR3 DNA sequence: TGTGCCAGTAGTGACAGGGCCCATCAGCCCCAGCATTTT. The chain has TRBV19 and TRBJ1-5; 7 nucleotides align to TRBD1. The V gene's germline CDR1 is LNHDA and CDR2 SQIVND (reference sequence). The V gene end was trimmed by 5 bases and the J gene end by 5 bases; junction bases not matched to a gene: 3. The CDR3 runs 13 residues.

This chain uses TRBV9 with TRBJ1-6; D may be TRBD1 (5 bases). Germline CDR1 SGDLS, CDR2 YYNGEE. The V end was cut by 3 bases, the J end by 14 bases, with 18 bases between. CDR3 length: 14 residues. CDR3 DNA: TGTGCCAGCAGCGCCACCTTCGGGGGTACGGCCCTCCACTTT. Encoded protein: CASSATFGGTALHF.

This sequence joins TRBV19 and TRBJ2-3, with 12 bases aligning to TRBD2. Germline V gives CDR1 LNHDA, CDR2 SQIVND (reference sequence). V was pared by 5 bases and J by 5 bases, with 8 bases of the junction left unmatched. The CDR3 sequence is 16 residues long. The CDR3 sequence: CASSGPSGGVEDTQYF. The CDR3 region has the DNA TGTGCCAGTAGTGGCCCTAGCGGGGGGGTCGAAGATACGCAGTATTTT.

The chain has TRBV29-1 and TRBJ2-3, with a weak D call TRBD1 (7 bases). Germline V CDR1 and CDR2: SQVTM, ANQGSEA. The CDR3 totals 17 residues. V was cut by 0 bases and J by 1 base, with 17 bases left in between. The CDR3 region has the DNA TGCAGCGTTGAAGATCAGGGGGGTAAGCTTGGCACAGATACGCAGTATTTT. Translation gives CSVEDQGGKLGTDTQYF.

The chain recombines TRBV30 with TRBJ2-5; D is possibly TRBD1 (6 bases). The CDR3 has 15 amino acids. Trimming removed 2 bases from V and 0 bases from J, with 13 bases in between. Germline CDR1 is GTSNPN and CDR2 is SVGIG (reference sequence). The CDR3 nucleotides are TGTGCCTGGAGTCAAGGGGGTCCGTACCAAGAGACCCAGTACTTC. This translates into CAWSQGGPYQETQYF. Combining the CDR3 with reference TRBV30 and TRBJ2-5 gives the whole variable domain SQTIHQWPATLVQPVGSPLSLECTVEGTSNPNLYWYRQAAGRGLQLLFYSVGIGQISSEVPQNLSASRPQDRQFILSSKKLLLSDSGFYLCAWSQGGPYQETQYFGPGTRLLVL.

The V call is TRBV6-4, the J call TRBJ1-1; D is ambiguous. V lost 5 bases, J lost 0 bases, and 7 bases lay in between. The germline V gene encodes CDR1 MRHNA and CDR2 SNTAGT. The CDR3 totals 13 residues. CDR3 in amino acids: CASSPEMNTEAFF. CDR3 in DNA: TGTGCCAGCAGTCCGGAGATGAACACTGAAGCTTTCTTT.

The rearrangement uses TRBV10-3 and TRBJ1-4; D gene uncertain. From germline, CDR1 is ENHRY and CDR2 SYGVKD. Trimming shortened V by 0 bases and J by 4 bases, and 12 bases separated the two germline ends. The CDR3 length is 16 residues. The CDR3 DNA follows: TGTGCCATCAGTGAGTCGAAGGACTACAATAATGAAAAACTGTTTTTT. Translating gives CAISESKDYNNEKLFF.

The CDR3, as DNA: TGTGCCAGTAGTATTTCATTCGATCTAGCTTCCAATGAGCAGTTCTTC. This sequence encodes CASSISFDLASNEQFF. The gene calls are TRBV19 and TRBJ2-1; D is perhaps TRBD2 (5 bases). Germline-derived CDR1 and CDR2 are LNHDA and SQIVND (reference sequence). Trimming shortened V by 3 bases and J by 6 bases, and 18 bases separated the two germline ends. The CDR3 is 16 amino acids.